Each of the 17 T cell receptor beta chains below was sequenced from the same sample in a study of shared clonotypes between healthy human individuals. CD45RO-negative CD8 cells positively selected for CCR7 made up the naive population, which excluded terminally differentiated effector memory CD45RA+ cells. The protocol was immunoSEQ multiplex PCR, while the TCRdb copy is restricted to in-frame clones and leaves out a portion. The table lists about 2.1 million clones, 85% to 95% of them singletons. The material sequenced was naive CD8+ T cells from PBMCs. These receptors came from a young man in good health. Some clones in this sample may be carry-over from other donors' samples.

This chain links TRBV4-1 with TRBJ2-7; 7 positions match TRBD2. Trimming took 1 base from V and 6 from J; bases not matched to a gene: 9. There are 15 residues in the CDR3. The germline V gene has CDR1 MGHRA and CDR2 YSYEKL. CDR3 nucleotide sequence: TGCGCCAGCAGCCAAGGGGCGGGAGTTGTTACCGAGCAGTACTTC. Translating it yields CASSQGAGVVTEQYF.

The chain couples TRBV28 to TRBJ1-1; D is undetermined. This CDR3 contains 14 residues. In germline, CDR1 is MDHEN, CDR2 SYDVKM. Trimming cost V 5 bases and J 5 bases, with 15 bases left between them. The CDR3 loop reads CASSPRSRGTEAFF. The CDR3 nucleotides are TGTGCCAGCAGTCCCAGGTCCCGAGGGACTGAAGCTTTCTTT.

CDR3 sequence: CAISALSSAANNEQFF. The DNA for the CDR3 is TGTGCCATCAGTGCCCTAAGCAGCGCGGCAAACAATGAGCAGTTCTTC. The gene calls are TRBV10-3 and TRBJ2-1; D is ambiguous. The V end was cut by 4 bases, the J end by 5 bases, with 18 bases between. Germline V CDR1 and CDR2: ENHRY, SYGVKD. The CDR3 has 16 residues.

The rearrangement joins TRBV14 to TRBJ2-7; no reliable D call. CDR1 and CDR2 (germline): SGHDN, FVKESK. The CDR3 consists of 14 residues. V was pared by 3 bases and J by 3 bases, with 12 bases between. CDR3 amino acids: CASSQGKDGYEQYF. CDR3 coding DNA: TGTGCCAGCAGCCAGGGGAAGGACGGCTACGAGCAGTACTTC.

This chain connects TRBV27 to TRBJ2-1; 8 nucleotides line up with TRBD2. Trimming removed 5 bases from V and 9 bases from J; junction bases left unmatched: 3. Germline assignment: CDR1 MNHEY and CDR2 SMNVEV (reference sequence). The CDR3 has 12 amino acids. The CDR3 DNA reads as TGTGCCAGCAGTAGGAGCGGGAGTGAGCAGTTCTTC. The encoded protein is CASSRSGSEQFF.

This clone is a singleton in its sample. The V gene is TRBV28, the J gene TRBJ1-2; 7 nucleotides line up with TRBD1. There are 14 residues in the CDR3. Germline-derived CDR1 and CDR2 are MDHEN and SYDVKM. The V gene end was trimmed by 1 base and the J gene end by 7 bases; junction bases not matched to a gene: 6. CDR3 DNA: TGTGCCAGCAGTTTATCGGAGGGGGCAGTTGGCTACACCTTC. This translates into CASSLSEGAVGYTF.

The chain has TRBV30 and TRBJ2-3; 7 bases fit TRBD1. CDR3 length: 14 amino acids. The V gene end was trimmed by 0 bases and the J gene end by 5 bases; junction bases not matched to a gene: 5. Per germline, CDR1 GTSNPN and CDR2 SVGIG (reference sequence). This CDR3 is CAWSVQGIVDTQYF. CDR3 DNA: TGTGCCTGGAGTGTACAGGGGATTGTAGATACGCAGTATTTT.

This clone was recorded a few times. The chain uses TRBV21-1 and TRBJ1-2; the table's D call TRBD1 went unverified against the DNA. TRBV21-1 is reported as a pseudogene. The CDR3 spans 13 residues. CDR3 nucleotides: TGTGCCAGCAGCAAAGGGGGGCCCTATGGCTACACCTTC. It encodes CASSKGGPYGYTF.

The chain employs TRBV7-9 and TRBJ2-3; no clear D gene. V was pared by 2 bases and J by 5 bases, with 5 bases between. Germline lookup yields CDR1 SEHNR and CDR2 FQNEAQ (reference sequence). The CDR3 totals 12 residues. The CDR3 is CASSLSGDTQYF. The CDR3 nucleotides are TGTGCCAGCAGCTTAAGTGGAGATACGCAGTATTTT. The variable domain in full, completed from reference TRBV7-9 and TRBJ2-3, reads DTGVSQNPRHKITKRGQNVTFRCDPISEHNRLYWYRQTLGQGPEFLTYFQNEAQLEKSRLLSDRFSAERPKGSFSTLEIQRTEQGDSAMYLCASSLSGDTQYFGPGTRLTVL.

The chain recombines TRBV9 with TRBJ2-3; 12 bases agree with TRBD2. Germline lookup yields CDR1 SGDLS and CDR2 YYNGEE. V lost 3 bases to trimming and J lost 6 bases; unmatched junction nucleotides: 8. The CDR3 has 16 residues. CDR3 coding DNA: TGTGCCAGCAGCGACGGACTAGCGGGATGGGGGGATACGCAGTATTTT. Amino acid sequence: CASSDGLAGWGDTQYF.

The chain links TRBV12-2 to TRBJ2-1; the table gives TRBD2 as D, unverified against the DNA. TRBV12-2 is shown as a pseudogene. The CDR3 spans 19 residues. The CDR3 sequence is CASRLKVLPLAGVVYEQFF. Written as DNA, the CDR3 is TGTGCAAGTCGCTTGAAAGTCCTCCCTCTAGCGGGAGTTGTATATGAGCAGTTCTTC.

This rearrangement joins TRBV7-8 to TRBJ2-5; TRBD2 matches 9 bases. This CDR3 spans 17 amino acids. Germline CDR1 reads SGHVS; CDR2 reads FQNEAQ. The V gene end was trimmed by 5 bases and the J gene end by 2 bases; junction bases not matched to a gene: 12. The DNA for the CDR3 is TGTGCCAGCAGCCCCAGTGGGGGTAGCGGGAGTCAAGAGACCCAGTACTTC. It is translated as CASSPSGGSGSQETQYF.

This chain links TRBV7-2 with TRBJ2-7; D is undetermined. V was clipped by 3 bases and J by 6 bases, with 15 bases between them. The CDR3 runs 14 residues. CDR1 and CDR2 (germline): SGHTA, FQGNSA. CDR3 region: CASSFSGQLTEQYF. CDR3 DNA: TGTGCCAGCAGCTTCTCGGGCCAGCTCACCGAGCAGTACTTC.

This clone was counted a single time. The chain uses TRBV7-9 and TRBJ2-3; D is undetermined. CDR3 length equals 16 residues. Germline-derived CDR1 and CDR2 are SEHNR and FQNEAQ (reference sequence). V dropped 2 bases and J dropped 0 bases, with 12 bases sitting between them. The CDR3 reads CASSLNLPGSTDTQYF. CDR3 coding DNA: TGTGCCAGCAGCTTAAACCTCCCCGGAAGCACAGATACGCAGTATTTT.

The chain combines TRBV28 with TRBJ1-4; D is possibly TRBD1 (6 bases). Germline loops: CDR1 MDHEN, CDR2 SYDVKM. The length of the CDR3 is 14 residues. The V end lost 8 bases, the J end lost 0 bases, and 10 bases lay between the germline ends. CDR3 in amino acids: CASGNRATNEKLFF. CDR3 DNA: TGTGCCAGCGGCAACAGGGCAACTAATGAAAAACTGTTTTTT.

CDR3 amino acids: CASSNLVANEQFF. CDR3 coding DNA: TGTGCCAGTAGTAATTTAGTAGCCAATGAGCAGTTCTTC. The chain couples TRBV19 to TRBJ2-1; no clear D gene. Germline V gene sequence: CDR1 LNHDA, CDR2 SQIVND (reference sequence). With 4 bases removed from V and 6 bases from J, the gap between germline ends came to 10 bases. This CDR3 is built from 13 residues.

This chain uses TRBV28 with TRBJ2-7, with D possibly being TRBD1 (6 bases). The germline gives CDR1 MDHEN, CDR2 SYDVKM. CDR3 size: 16 residues. The ends were cut back, 5 bases at V and 0 bases at J, with 17 bases in the middle. CDR3 DNA sequence: TGTGCCAGCAGTGCCTCCGGGACACCGGACTCCTACGAGCAGTACTTC. Translating gives CASSASGTPDSYEQYF.